The 12 T cell receptor beta chains given below trace back to one sample, sequenced in a study of T-cell reconstitution after alpha-beta-depleted transplantation in children. Unique molecular identifiers were used to barcode this TCRbeta library. TCRdb called the PCR reads again in MiXCR, with one record for every CDR3 protein. The sample contains fewer than 1 million distinct CDR3 sequences, about 15% of which appear only once. The sample was PBMCs, mostly from graft donor cells, taken 360 days after TCRalphabeta/CD19-depleted stem cell transplant. Receptors originate from a male patient younger than 18 who had a stem cell transplant for acute lymphoblastic leukemia, so the T cells may come from the graft donor.

This clonotype turned up a few times. The rearrangement uses TRBV20-1 and TRBJ2-5; D gene unclear. CDR3 size: 15 residues. The V gene lost 0 bases and the J gene lost 0 bases, with 11 bases spanning the gap. Germline V gene data show CDR1 as DFQATT and CDR2 as SNEGSKA (reference sequence). The chain's CDR3 is CSARDGPLDQETQYF. DNA for the CDR3: TGCAGTGCTAGAGATGGGCCGTTGGACCAAGAGACCCAGTACTTC.

Comment on this clonotype: Since no conserved phenylalanine or tryptophan closes the CDR3, a read error is the likely cause. In nucleotides, the CDR3 is TGTGCCAGCAGCTTATTAGGACTGGGATGGTGGAATGAGCAGTTCTTG. It translates to CASSLLGLGWWNEQFL. The chain carries TRBV7-2 and TRBJ2-1, with a tentative D call TRBD2 (5 bases). Trimming left V 2 bases short and J 7 bases short, with 18 bases between. Germline V gene lookup returns CDR1 SGHTA and CDR2 FQGNSA. The CDR3 contains 16 residues.

This clonotype was observed a few times. The V gene is TRBV12-3 or TRBV12-4, the J gene TRBJ2-3, with 9 bases identical to TRBD1. Unmatched junction bases numbered 5, after V lost 2 bases and J lost 5 bases. CDR3 length equals 15 residues. The CDR3 loop is CASSLYRGREDTQYF. Written as DNA, the CDR3 is TGTGCCAGCAGTTTATACAGGGGGCGTGAAGATACGCAGTATTTT.

The chain joins TRBV5-1 to TRBJ2-2, with TRBD2 as a possible D gene (6 bases). V was shortened by 3 bases and J by 0 bases, with 15 bases between the two germline ends. This CDR3 contains 17 residues. From germline, CDR1 is SGHRS and CDR2 YFSETQ. The CDR3 loop reads CASSWGVGGTNTGELFF. CDR3 sequence (DNA): TGCGCCAGCAGCTGGGGGGTCGGGGGTACGAACACCGGGGAGCTGTTTTTT.

The V gene is TRBV7-7, the J gene TRBJ1-1; 9 bases agree with TRBD1. The V segment lost 5 bases and the J segment 5 bases; nucleotides outside the gene matches: 3. CDR1 is SSHAT and CDR2 is FNYEAQ in the germline V gene (reference sequence). The CDR3 runs 13 residues. CDR3 region: CASSRQGETEAFF. The CDR3 DNA reads TGTGCCAGCAGCAGACAGGGGGAGACTGAAGCTTTCTTT.

V and J are TRBV5-1 and TRBJ2-3; D not resolved. From germline, CDR1 is SGHRS and CDR2 YFSETQ. This CDR3 spans 15 amino acids. V was clipped by 2 bases and J by 2 bases, with 12 bases between them. In DNA, the CDR3 is TGCGCCAGCAGCTTCTCCACTCCCTTCACAGATACGCAGTATTTT. Translation gives CASSFSTPFTDTQYF. The variable domain in full, with the rest retrieved from reference TRBV5-1 and TRBJ2-3, is KAGVTQTPRYLIKTRGQQVTLSCSPISGHRSVSWYQQTPGQGLQFLFEYFSETQRNKGNFPGRFSGRQFSNSRSEMNVSTLELGDSALYLCASSFSTPFTDTQYFGPGTRLTVL.

V usage is TRBV30 and J usage is TRBJ1-5, with unresolved D. The CDR3 has 16 residues. Germline V gene lookup returns CDR1 GTSNPN and CDR2 SVGIG (reference sequence). Trimming removed 0 bases from V and 1 base from J, with 13 bases in between. The DNA for the CDR3 is TGTGCCTGGAGTGTAGGGTCCGCTCCGAGCAATCAGCCCCAGCATTTT. This codes for CAWSVGSAPSNQPQHF.

This clonotype was counted only a few times. The gene calls are TRBV5-1 and TRBJ1-3, with TRBD1 identical over 7 bases. The germline V gene has CDR1 SGHRS and CDR2 YFSETQ. The CDR3 contains 14 residues. With V trimmed by 7 bases and J by 4 bases, 8 bases remained unmatched. In DNA form, the CDR3 reads TGCGCCAGCGGAGATACAGGGGTAGGAAACACCATATATTTT. It codes for CASGDTGVGNTIYF.

This clonotype was counted many times. The chain carries TRBV9 and TRBJ2-1, with TRBD2 as a possible D gene (5 bases). CDR1 is SGDLS and CDR2 is YYNGEE in the germline V gene. The CDR3 totals 15 residues. V shed 4 bases and J shed 4 bases, with 15 bases lying between them. The CDR3 coding sequence is TGTGCCAGCAGCCCCCCCCAGAGGGAGTACAATGAGCAGTTCTTC. This codes for CASSPPQREYNEQFF.

The sample holds many counts of this clonotype. J is TRBJ1-4 and V is TRBV20-1; the D gene is possibly TRBD1 (5 bases). In germline, CDR1 is DFQATT, CDR2 SNEGSKA (reference sequence). The V end lost 3 bases, the J end lost 1 base, and 12 bases lay between the germline ends. CDR3 length: 15 residues. The CDR3 coding sequence is TGCAGTGCTAGTGCCCAAGGGGTAACTAATGAAAAACTGTTTTTT. Residues: CSASAQGVTNEKLFF.

A few counts support this clonotype. This chain links TRBV7-6 with TRBJ2-7; 10 nucleotides match TRBD1. The ends lost 5 bases at V and 5 bases at J; junction bases unmatched: 12. The CDR3 contains 16 residues. CDR1 is SGHVS, CDR2 FNYEAQ, per germline. As DNA, the CDR3 is TGTGCCAGCAGCCCAGGGTTCGGACAGGGGGATCACGAGCAGTACTTC. This sequence encodes CASSPGFGQGDHEQYF.

The gene calls are TRBV10-3 and TRBJ2-2, with no clear D. V lost 2 bases and J lost 6, with 10 bases in between. The CDR3 is 14 residues long. Germline V CDR1 and CDR2: ENHRY, SYGVKD. CDR3 loop: CAISEPSTAGELFF. The CDR3, as DNA: TGTGCCATCAGTGAGCCCTCTACAGCCGGGGAGCTGTTTTTT.